This T cell receptor (beta chain) was captured in a study of beta chain features in type 1 diabetes. The CDR3 spans 14 residues. Looked up from germline, CDR1 is PRHDT and CDR2 is FYEKMQ (reference sequence). The germline V and J ends were trimmed by 1 base and 6 bases, with 12 bases remaining between them. The investigators reverse transcribed all of the isolated RNA, so they sequenced expressed TCRB transcripts. Sequencing used immunoSEQ multiplex PCR; TCRdb keeps in-frame clones, though not all of them. The sample lists some 150,000 clones, 11% seen once, with roughly 2% in the top ten. This rearrangement joins TRBV13 to TRBJ1-1; TRBD1 is a possible D gene (5 bases). Sequences were obtained from central memory CD4+ T cells from blood. This sequence originates from a man aged 18 to 29 in good health. CDR3 DNA sequence: TGTGCCAGCAGCTTAGAAGGGGAGAGGGCTGAAGCTTTCTTT. This codes for CASSLEGERAEAFF.